The 19 T cell receptor beta chains reported below all come from one sample, sequenced in a study of blood T cells in healthy people across ages. A sample-barcoded 5' primer and a J-beta primer mix were used in a second PCR of roughly 7 to 11 cycles. One entry per CDR3 protein, called by TCRdb with MiXCR from the 5' RACE reads. The data contain 700,000 to 900,000 distinct CDR3 sequences, about 53% of them singletons. Sequencing was carried out using blood. These receptors were obtained from a man older than 75 in good health.

CDR3 in DNA: TGTGCCAGCAGCCCCCGTAGCGGGAACCCTTCCTTTTACGAGCAGTACTTC. Its protein is CASSPRSGNPSFYEQYF. The J gene is TRBJ2-7, the V gene TRBV3-1, with 8 bases matching TRBD2. The CDR3 is 17 amino acids. V lost 4 bases to trimming and J lost 4 bases; unmatched junction nucleotides: 15. Germline loops: CDR1 LGHDT, CDR2 YNNKEL (reference sequence).

The J gene is TRBJ2-1, the V gene TRBV20-1; 10 bases are shared with TRBD2. Germline CDR1 reads DFQATT; CDR2 reads SNEGSKA (reference sequence). The J segment lost 1 base and the V segment lost 3 bases, leaving 6 bases of the junction unmatched. The CDR3 loop spans 16 amino acids. For the CDR3, the DNA is TGCAGTGCTAGGAGGACTAGCGGCCGGTCCTACAATGAGCAGTTCTTC. Protein: CSARRTSGRSYNEQFF.

This clonotype was picked up a small number of times. This chain joins TRBV12-3 or TRBV12-4 and TRBJ2-7; 7 nucleotides line up with TRBD2. This CDR3 comprises 15 residues. Losses at the gene ends were 3 bases for V and 2 bases for J; bases not matched to a gene: 7. The CDR3, as DNA: TGTGCCAGCAGTTTTTCAGCGGGGACGGCCTACGAGCAGTACTTC. Its translation is CASSFSAGTAYEQYF.

The chain recombines TRBV20-1 with TRBJ2-5; D is unresolved. Trimming cost V 5 bases and J 1 base, with 11 bases left between them. The germline gives CDR1 DFQATT, CDR2 SNEGSKA (reference sequence). The CDR3 has 13 amino acids. The CDR3 is CSAHPTTQETQYF. As DNA, the CDR3 is TGCAGTGCTCACCCCACCACCCAAGAGACCCAGTACTTC.

There are a few counts of this clonotype. The V call is TRBV9, the J call TRBJ2-1, with D perhaps matching TRBD1 (5 bases). Trimming removed 2 bases from V and 2 bases from J, with 11 bases in between. Germline V gene sequence: CDR1 SGDLS, CDR2 YYNGEE. The CDR3 runs 15 residues. The CDR3 here is CASSVKTAPYNEQFF. CDR3 nucleotides: TGTGCCAGCAGCGTCAAGACAGCCCCCTACAATGAGCAGTTCTTC. The whole variable domain, remainder taken from reference TRBV9 and TRBJ2-1, is DSGVTQTPKHLITATGQRVTLRCSPRSGDLSVYWYQQSLDQGLQFLIQYYNGEERAKGNILERFSAQQFPDLHSELNLSSLELGDSALYFCASSVKTAPYNEQFFGPGTRLTVL.

The chain couples TRBV12-5 to TRBJ2-5, with a weak D call TRBD2 (5 bases). The V gene lost 0 bases and the J gene lost 4 bases, with 18 bases spanning the gap. Germline loops: CDR1 LGHNT, CDR2 FRNRAP. The CDR3 extends over 17 amino acids. The CDR3 DNA follows: TGTGCTAGTGGTTTGGTACTCGGGGTCCCTGGGCCAGAGACCCAGTACTTC. Its protein is CASGLVLGVPGPETQYF.

The CDR3 DNA reads as TGTGCCAGCAAGGGGACCTACTACGAGCAGTACTTC. Amino acids: CASKGTYYEQYF. The chain links TRBV6-5 to TRBJ2-5; either TRBD1 or TRBD2 may supply D (5 bases each). The end of the DNA fits TRBJ2-7 better, so the J call may be wrong. The CDR3 is made up of 12 amino acids. The germline V gene has CDR1 MNHEY and CDR2 SVGAGI.

This clonotype was observed a handful of times. The V gene is TRBV13, the J gene TRBJ2-7; D gene unclear. Trimming removed 4 bases from V and 1 base from J, with 11 bases in between. CDR1 is PRHDT, CDR2 FYEKMQ, per germline (reference sequence). The CDR3 contains 14 residues. The DNA for the CDR3 is TGTGCCAGCAGCTGGGGAAAGACGTCCTACGAGCAGTACTTC. Translated, it gives CASSWGKTSYEQYF.

The chain carries TRBV7-9 and TRBJ2-1; D is possibly TRBD2 (6 bases). Germline assignment: CDR1 SEHNR and CDR2 FQNEAQ (reference sequence). The CDR3 is 16 residues long. V was trimmed by 0 bases and J by 6 bases, leaving 15 bases between them. The CDR3 reads CASSLASAGLSNEQFF. The CDR3 DNA reads TGTGCCAGCAGCTTAGCGTCGGCGGGACTCAGCAATGAGCAGTTCTTC.

The gene calls are TRBV11-3 and TRBJ2-7; unclear D gene. Germline assignment: CDR1 SGHNT and CDR2 YENEEA. This CDR3 region has 14 residues. V gave up 0 bases and J gave up 0 bases, with 6 bases separating them. The CDR3 bases are TGTGCCAGCAGCTTAGATCCTTACTCCTACGAGCAGTACTTC. Protein: CASSLDPYSYEQYF.

V gene TRBV7-9 combines with J gene TRBJ2-1, with D perhaps assigned TRBD1 or TRBD2 (5 bases each). CDR3 size: 14 residues. Germline V gene lookup returns CDR1 SEHNR and CDR2 FQNEAQ (reference sequence). The ends were cut back, 0 bases at V and 6 bases at J, with 9 bases in the middle. CDR3 DNA sequence: TGTGCCAGCAGCTTAGCTGGGACGGCCAATGAGCAGTTCTTC. Protein: CASSLAGTANEQFF.

This clonotype has just a few counts. The J gene is TRBJ2-1, the V gene TRBV20-1; 8 bases map to TRBD2. There are 13 residues in the CDR3. J gave up 9 bases and V 6 bases, and 10 bases lay outside the gene matches. CDR1 DFQATT and CDR2 SNEGSKA come from the germline V gene (reference sequence). The CDR3 here is CSAQEGGRSEQFF. The CDR3 coding sequence is TGCAGTGCCCAGGAGGGCGGGAGGAGTGAGCAGTTCTTC.

This clonotype has more than one count but fewer than ten. The chain joins TRBV28 to TRBJ2-3; D gene uncertain. CDR1 and CDR2 from the germline V gene are MDHEN and SYDVKM. V was clipped by 4 bases and J by 3 bases, with 2 bases between them. This CDR3 contains 11 residues. This CDR3 is CASSWTDTQYF. Here the CDR3 DNA reads TGTGCCAGCAGTTGGACAGATACGCAGTATTTT. The variable domain in full, with the rest retrieved from reference TRBV28 and TRBJ2-3, is DVKVTQSSRYLVKRTGEKVFLECVQDMDHENMFWYRQDPGLGLRLIYFSYDVKMKEKGDIPEGYSVSREKKERFSLILESASTNQTSMYLCASSWTDTQYFGPGTRLTVL.

In its sample, this clonotype was seen many times. The genes are TRBV18 and TRBJ2-7, with D unclear. This CDR3 spans 11 amino acids. Trimming left V 8 bases short and J 2 bases short, with 7 bases between. Germline CDR1 is KGHSH and CDR2 is LQKENI. The DNA of the CDR3 is TGTGCCAGCAGTGAGACCTACGAGCAGTACTTC. This gives the protein CASSETYEQYF. Together with reference TRBV18 and TRBJ2-7, the CDR3 gives the full variable domain: NAGVMQNPRHLVRRRGQEARLRCSPMKGHSHVYWYRQLPEEGLKFMVYLQKENIIDESGMPKERFSAEFPKEGPSILRIQQVVRGDSAAYFCASSETYEQYFGPGTRLTVT.

The CDR3 DNA reads TGCGCCAGCAGCTTGGGGGACACTCTTGCTTTCTTT. Protein: CASSLGDTLAFF. This sequence joins TRBV5-1 and TRBJ1-1, with D possibly matching TRBD1 (6 bases). Trimming pared 0 bases from V and 11 bases from J, leaving 11 bases between. CDR1 is SGHRS and CDR2 is YFSETQ in the germline V gene. The CDR3 has 12 residues.

This clonotype was found a few times. V usage is TRBV3-1 and J usage is TRBJ1-1, with unresolved D. The CDR3 is made up of 14 amino acids. V was trimmed by 2 bases and J by 2 bases, leaving 9 bases between them. Germline V CDR1 and CDR2: LGHDT, YNNKEL (reference sequence). CDR3 in amino acids: CASSQLKSNTEAFF. CDR3 nucleotide sequence: TGTGCCAGCAGCCAACTAAAGAGTAACACTGAAGCTTTCTTT.

This clonotype was counted between two and nine times. DNA for the CDR3: TGTGCCAGCAGCCCGCTAGACATGAGCTCCTACAATGAGCAGTTCTTC. This encodes CASSPLDMSSYNEQFF. The chain has TRBV11-1 and TRBJ2-1; D not resolved. Per germline, CDR1 SGHAT and CDR2 FQDESV (reference sequence). The CDR3 loop spans 16 amino acids. The germline V and J ends were trimmed by 5 bases and 0 bases, with 14 bases remaining between them.

J is TRBJ1-5 and V is TRBV5-1; D gene ambiguous. The CDR3 extends over 16 amino acids. Looked up from germline, CDR1 is SGHRS and CDR2 is YFSETQ. V gave up 4 bases and J gave up 8 bases, with 22 bases separating them. CDR3 in amino acids: CASSPSGQEVLEPQHF. In DNA, the CDR3 is TGCGCCAGCAGCCCCTCCGGGCAAGAGGTGTTGGAGCCCCAGCATTTT.

The chain employs TRBV29-1 and TRBJ1-4; D perhaps matches TRBD1 (5 bases). The CDR3 has 14 residues. Germline-derived CDR1 and CDR2 are SQVTM and ANQGSEA. The V gene lost 1 base and the J gene lost 6 bases, with 12 bases spanning the gap. This CDR3 is CSVEVPRVDEKLFF. The CDR3 DNA is TGCAGCGTTGAAGTGCCCAGGGTCGATGAAAAACTGTTTTTT.